This T cell receptor beta chain was identified in a study of patients and donors after allogeneic stem cell transplantation. This clonotype was observed a few times. The germline CDR1 and CDR2 sequences are MDHEN and SYDVKM. V shed 3 bases and J shed 7 bases, with 10 bases lying between them. The CDR3 extends over 12 amino acids. TCRdb reprocessed the RT-PCR reads via MiXCR and lists one record per CDR3 protein. The sample contains 410,000 or so distinct CDR3 sequences, roughly 17% of which appear only once. This sequence joins TRBV28 and TRBJ2-7; maybe TRBD1 (6 bases). The TCR originated in a human donor who was either an allogeneic HSCT recipient or a stem cell or donor lymphocyte infusion donor (not recorded which). It is not recorded whose cells these are; they may come from a transplant donor. The sequencing input was blood, either unsorted or a sorted T cell fraction (not recorded which). DNA for the CDR3: TGTGCCAGCAGTTTTGGGACAAGGGAGCAGTACTTC. Translation: CASSFGTREQYF.